The source of this TCR beta chain is a study of T cells in Graves' hyperthyroidism and ophthalmopathy. The source material, RNA transcripts, was used to amplify TCR beta CDR3 regions. Initially, a first-round RT-PCR of the TCR CDR3 employed the HTBI primer set. TCRdb used MiXCR to reprocess the multiplex PCR reads, holding one entry per CDR3 protein. There are hundreds of thousands of distinct CDR3 sequences in the sample; around 14% occur only once, and more than 4.5% lies in the top ten. This clonotype was observed many times. Germline CDR1 is MNHGY and CDR2 is SVAAGI. V gave up 3 bases and J gave up 3 bases, with 3 bases separating them. This CDR3 is built from 12 residues.

The chain carries TRBV6-9 and TRBJ1-5; D remains ambiguous. Sequencing used blood. The sequence was collected from a woman under 40 with Graves' hyperthyroidism that later progressed to Graves' ophthalmopathy. As DNA, the CDR3 is TGTGCCAGCAGTTACATCAATCAGCCCCAGCATTTT. This sequence encodes CASSYINQPQHF.